One sample yielded the 32 T cell receptor beta chains listed below, sequenced in a study of technical replicates of blood from a handful of donors. Assay used: immunoSEQ multiplex PCR; TCRdb lists only in-frame clones, some missing. The data hold tens of thousands of clones, with approximately 96% observed a single time. The sequenced material came from T cells isolated from PBMCs. The source of these receptors is a human donor in good health.

V and J are TRBV6-4 and TRBJ2-1, with TRBD2 matching 11 bases. The CDR3 has 15 residues. Looked up from germline, CDR1 is MRHNA and CDR2 is SNTAGT. V dropped 6 bases and J dropped 8; count of bases not matched to a gene: 9. In DNA form, the CDR3 reads TGTGCCAGCAGCCGGCTTAGCGGGGGGGCCGATGAGCAGTTCTTC. Translation: CASSRLSGGADEQFF.

V gene TRBV5-4 combines with J gene TRBJ2-5, with a weak D call TRBD1 (5 bases). The CDR3 sequence is 15 residues long. Germline V lookup: CDR1 SGHNT, CDR2 YYREEE (reference sequence). V was cut by 0 bases and J by 1 base, with 10 bases left in between. The CDR3 protein is CASSLEAGPQETQYF. CDR3 in DNA: TGTGCCAGCAGCTTGGAGGCAGGGCCCCAAGAGACCCAGTACTTC.

The chain joins TRBV25-1 to TRBJ2-7; perhaps TRBD1 as D (6 bases). CDR1 MGHDK and CDR2 SYGVNS come from the germline V gene. CDR3 size: 14 residues. Trimming shortened V by 1 base and J by 5 bases, and 12 bases separated the two germline ends. CDR3 coding DNA: TGTGCCAGCAGTGAATTGGGGGCCGGGAACGAGCAGTACTTC. Translated, it gives CASSELGAGNEQYF.

This clone was seen just once. CDR3 in amino acids: CASSDPPLAASYEQYF. CDR3 DNA: TGTGCCAGTAGTGACCCCCCACTAGCGGCATCCTACGAGCAGTACTTC. This chain joins TRBV19 and TRBJ2-7; 8 bases align to TRBD2. Germline V gene sequence: CDR1 LNHDA, CDR2 SQIVND (reference sequence). The V gene end was trimmed by 5 bases and the J gene end by 1 base; junction bases not matched to a gene: 10. CDR3 length equals 16 residues.

The V gene is TRBV10-2, the J gene TRBJ1-5; 9 bases match TRBD1. This CDR3 has 14 residues. Germline CDR1 WSHSY, CDR2 SAAADI. V lost 8 bases, J lost 6 bases, and 8 bases stayed unmatched. The CDR3 spells CASCRQGDGQPQHF. CDR3 DNA: TGCGCCAGCTGTAGACAGGGGGACGGTCAGCCCCAGCATTTT.

CDR3 loop: CASSSGTGIYQPQHF. DNA for the CDR3: TGTGCCAGCTCATCAGGGACAGGGATATATCAGCCCCAGCATTTT. The J gene is TRBJ1-5, the V gene TRBV18; 9 bases are a match to TRBD1. CDR1 is KGHSH, CDR2 LQKENI, per germline. The CDR3 consists of 15 residues. Trimming at V came to 5 bases and at J to 5 bases, leaving 7 bases not matched to a gene.

The V call is TRBV4-2, the J call TRBJ1-6, with 9 positions matching TRBD1. This CDR3 has 14 amino acids. V lost 1 base, J lost 8 bases, and 0 bases stayed unmatched. Germline V gene lookup returns CDR1 LGHNA and CDR2 YNFKEQ. Here the CDR3 reads CASSQGTGDSPLHF. The CDR3 DNA is TGTGCCAGCAGCCAAGGGACAGGGGATTCACCCCTCCACTTT.

The chain is built from TRBV27 and TRBJ1-2, with D hard to call. The germline gives CDR1 MNHEY, CDR2 SMNVEV (reference sequence). V was cut by 10 bases and J by 1 base, with 13 bases left in between. This CDR3 spans 13 amino acids. The CDR3 region is CATKPRFNYGYTF. The CDR3 bases are TGTGCCACTAAACCGAGGTTTAACTATGGCTACACCTTC.

The genes are TRBV10-2 and TRBJ1-2, with 8 bases identical to TRBD1. The V segment lost 4 bases and the J segment 3 bases; nucleotides outside the gene matches: 10. This CDR3 contains 16 residues. From germline, CDR1 is WSHSY and CDR2 SAAADI. CDR3 amino acids: CASSGGDRSVYYGYTF. In nucleotides, the CDR3 is TGCGCCAGCAGTGGGGGGGACAGGTCCGTCTACTATGGCTACACCTTC.

This clone occurred once. The V gene is TRBV18, the J gene TRBJ2-7; 12 bases match TRBD2. The CDR3 length is 16 residues. Germline V gene data show CDR1 as KGHSH and CDR2 as LQKENI. J gave up 5 bases and V 3 bases, and 8 bases lay outside the gene matches. CDR3 DNA sequence: TGTGCCAGCTCACCCCAACTAGCGGGAGGTAAAGACGAGCAGTACTTC. Its translation: CASSPQLAGGKDEQYF. Full variable domain (outside the CDR3, taken from reference TRBV18 and TRBJ2-7): NAGVMQNPRHLVRRRGQEARLRCSPMKGHSHVYWYRQLPEEGLKFMVYLQKENIIDESGMPKERFSAEFPKEGPSILRIQQVVRGDSAAYFCASSPQLAGGKDEQYFGPGTRLTVT.

This clone turned up a few times. J is TRBJ2-1 and V is TRBV4-1, with TRBD2 as a possible D gene (5 bases). The CDR3 contains 16 residues. V was trimmed by 5 bases and J by 6 bases, leaving 20 bases between them. CDR1 is MGHRA and CDR2 is YSYEKL in the germline V gene. CDR3 in DNA: TGCGCCAGCAGCTATCCGGGCCAAAGGGCGGGCAATGAGCAGTTCTTC. It specifies CASSYPGQRAGNEQFF.

J is TRBJ2-7 and V is TRBV7-2; 7 positions agree with TRBD2. Germline assignment: CDR1 SGHTA and CDR2 FQGNSA. The CDR3 spans 15 residues. The V gene end was trimmed by 3 bases and the J gene end by 1 base; junction bases not matched to a gene: 6. The chain's CDR3 is CASSLLVSGSYEQYF. CDR3 in DNA: TGTGCCAGCAGCTTGTTGGTTAGCGGGTCCTACGAGCAGTACTTC.

V is TRBV9 and J is TRBJ2-1; TRBD2 matches at 8 bases. CDR3 length equals 15 residues. The V segment lost 2 bases and the J segment 4 bases; nucleotides outside the gene matches: 5. CDR1 SGDLS and CDR2 YYNGEE come from the germline V gene. In nucleotides, the CDR3 is TGTGCCAGCAGCGTGGGACTAGGGATTTACAATGAGCAGTTCTTC. Translation gives CASSVGLGIYNEQFF.

This clone showed up just once. This chain joins TRBV5-1 and TRBJ2-3, with 10 nucleotides matching TRBD2. Germline V gives CDR1 SGHRS, CDR2 YFSETQ. Losses at the gene ends were 4 bases for V and 3 bases for J; bases not matched to a gene: 5. This CDR3 contains 15 residues. In nucleotides, the CDR3 is TGCGCCAGCAGCATCCTAGCGGGAGTGACAGATACGCAGTATTTT. This gives the protein CASSILAGVTDTQYF. Full variable domain (rest looked up from reference TRBV5-1 and TRBJ2-3): KAGVTQTPRYLIKTRGQQVTLSCSPISGHRSVSWYQQTPGQGLQFLFEYFSETQRNKGNFPGRFSGRQFSNSRSEMNVSTLELGDSALYLCASSILAGVTDTQYFGPGTRLTVL.

The rearrangement links TRBV6-5 to TRBJ1-1; D is perhaps TRBD1 (5 bases). The germline CDR1 and CDR2 sequences are MNHEY and SVGAGI. The V gene lost 8 bases and the J gene lost 12 bases, with 16 bases spanning the gap. The CDR3 spans 11 residues. CDR3 sequence: CASWGTRVPFF. DNA for the CDR3: TGTGCCAGCTGGGGGACTCGCGTTCCTTTCTTT.

The J gene is TRBJ1-3, the V gene TRBV10-1; D ambiguous. Germline loops: CDR1 WNHNN, CDR2 SYGVQD (reference sequence). The V and J ends lost 4 bases and 5 bases respectively, with 3 bases between them. The CDR3 extends over 11 amino acids. The CDR3 nucleotides are TGCGCCAGCAGTGTTAGAAACACCATATATTTT. Its translation is CASSVRNTIYF.

V and J are TRBV2 and TRBJ1-6; D is unresolved. V was cut by 1 base and J by 7 bases, with 11 bases left in between. The CDR3 spans 15 residues. Per germline, CDR1 SNHLY and CDR2 FYNNEI. CDR3 DNA sequence: TGTGCCAGCAGTGAAGACGAGGGTGGGAATTCACCCCTCCACTTT. This codes for CASSEDEGGNSPLHF.

The chain is built from TRBV6-4 and TRBJ2-3; 7 bases line up with TRBD2. Trimming cost V 0 bases and J 4 bases; bases outside gene matches: 1. This CDR3 is built from 14 residues. The germline gives CDR1 MRHNA, CDR2 SNTAGT. The CDR3 bases are TGTGCCAGCAGTGACTCGGGGGGGGCAGATACGCAGTATTTT. Amino acids: CASSDSGGADTQYF.

The CDR3 DNA sequence: TGTGCCAGCAGTGACTTATCGACTAGCGGGGAGCCGGTGGGCACAGATACGCAGTATTTT. Translated: CASSDLSTSGEPVGTDTQYF. The chain joins TRBV6-1 to TRBJ2-3; 11 bases are shared with TRBD2. The CDR3 extends over 20 amino acids. V lost 3 bases, J lost 1 base, and 15 bases stayed unmatched. In germline, CDR1 is MNHNS, CDR2 SASEGT.

The chain recombines TRBV9 with TRBJ1-4; possible D gene TRBD1, 6 bases. V lost 3 bases, J lost 3 bases, and 12 bases lay in between. CDR3 length equals 15 residues. CDR1 and CDR2 from the germline V gene are SGDLS and YYNGEE. CDR3 loop: CASSADPGANEKLFF. In nucleotides, the CDR3 is TGTGCCAGCAGCGCTGATCCAGGGGCTAATGAAAAACTGTTTTTT.

The chain has TRBV30 and TRBJ1-2, with D tentatively TRBD1 (6 bases). The CDR3 is made up of 11 amino acids. V was clipped by 1 base and J by 6 bases, with 6 bases between them. Per germline, CDR1 GTSNPN and CDR2 SVGIG (reference sequence). The CDR3 loop reads CAWSGGHGYTF. For the CDR3, the DNA is TGTGCCTGGAGTGGGGGGCATGGCTACACCTTC.

This chain links TRBV6-5 with TRBJ2-1; tentative D call: TRBD2 (6 bases). The CDR3 runs 13 residues. V lost 6 bases to trimming and J lost 10 bases, with 16 bases between them. Germline V gene lookup returns CDR1 MNHEY and CDR2 SVGAGI. Here the CDR3 reads CASRIGEATEQFF. In DNA, the CDR3 is TGTGCCAGCAGAATTGGGGAGGCAACCGAGCAGTTCTTC.

The chain recombines TRBV6-1 with TRBJ2-3, with D possibly TRBD1 on 6 matching bases. The CDR3 has 14 amino acids. Trimming pared 4 bases from V and 2 bases from J, leaving 10 bases between. Looked up from germline, CDR1 is MNHNS and CDR2 is SASEGT. The CDR3 nucleotides are TGTGCCAGCAGTGCCCGGGACAACACAGATACGCAGTATTTT. As protein: CASSARDNTDTQYF.

Comment on this clone: The junction does not match germline at one end; this may be a read error. The V call is TRBV30, the J call TRBJ1-4; D possibly corresponds to TRBD1 (6 bases). The CDR3 consists of 17 residues. Germline-derived CDR1 and CDR2 are GTSNPN and SVGIG (reference sequence). CDR3 in DNA: TGTGCCTGGAGTTCGCAATCCCTGGGGGCAACCAATGAAAAACTGTTTTTT. Encoded protein: CAWSSQSLGATNEKLFF. Combining the CDR3 with reference TRBV30 and TRBJ1-4 gives the whole variable domain SQTIHQWPATLVQPVGSPLSLECTVEGTSNPNLYWYRQAAGRGLQLLFYSVGIGQISSEVPQNLSASRPQDRQFILSSKKLLLSDSGFYLCAWSSQSLGATNEKLFFGSGTQLSVL.

The chain carries TRBV4-1 and TRBJ2-7, with D perhaps TRBD1 (7 bases). Trimming left V 2 bases short and J 4 bases short, with 18 bases between. The V gene's germline CDR1 is MGHRA and CDR2 YSYEKL. This CDR3 region has 16 residues. DNA of the CDR3: TGCGCCAGCAGCCAAAAGATCATGACAGGGAGGTACGAGCAGTACTTC. Its protein product is CASSQKIMTGRYEQYF.

The chain links TRBV5-1 to TRBJ2-3; 8 positions match TRBD2. The germline V gene has CDR1 SGHRS and CDR2 YFSETQ. CDR3 length equals 14 residues. Trimming cost V 4 bases and J 2 bases; bases outside gene matches: 3. CDR3 in amino acids: CASSRTSLTDTQYF. Written as DNA, the CDR3 is TGCGCCAGCAGCCGGACTAGCCTCACAGATACGCAGTATTTT.

J is TRBJ2-2 and V is TRBV6-5, with unresolved D. V gave up 7 bases and J gave up 0 bases, with 12 bases separating them. CDR3 length equals 15 residues. Per germline, CDR1 MNHEY and CDR2 SVGAGI. The CDR3 DNA is TGTGCCAGCACCCCCACGGTTACGAACACCGGGGAGCTGTTTTTT. Translating it yields CASTPTVTNTGELFF.

The chain joins TRBV6-1 to TRBJ2-2; 7 bases fit TRBD2. The CDR3 runs 14 residues. Germline lookup yields CDR1 MNHNS and CDR2 SASEGT. V shed 6 bases, J shed 10 bases, and the junction held 11 bases outside the gene matches. CDR3 loop: CASRVRSGIKELFF. The CDR3 coding sequence is TGTGCCAGCAGGGTAAGGAGCGGGATCAAGGAGCTGTTTTTT.

The chain links TRBV19 to TRBJ1-5, with a weak D call TRBD1 (5 bases). Germline V lookup: CDR1 LNHDA, CDR2 SQIVND (reference sequence). V lost 5 bases and J 11 bases, leaving 22 bases between the germline ends. CDR3 length: 15 amino acids. DNA for the CDR3: TGTGCCAGTAGTGGCACAGGTCCTCCAATCATTTCCCAGCATTTT. Its protein is CASSGTGPPIISQHF.

The chain links TRBV15 to TRBJ2-7; TRBD2 matches at 10 bases. Germline CDR1 and CDR2: LNHNV and YYDKDF (reference sequence). The V and J ends lost 2 bases and 1 base, in that order; junction bases with no gene match: 2. The length of the CDR3 is 15 residues. CDR3 amino acids: CATSRRTSGSYEQYF. The CDR3 DNA sequence: TGTGCCACCAGCAGACGGACTAGCGGATCCTACGAGCAGTACTTC.

This chain joins TRBV9 and TRBJ1-1; D not certain. V was pared by 5 bases and J by 0 bases, with 8 bases between. Germline CDR1 reads SGDLS; CDR2 reads YYNGEE. This CDR3 contains 13 residues. The CDR3, as DNA: TGTGCCAGCAGTGCAGACATGAACACTGAAGCTTTCTTT. Translated, it gives CASSADMNTEAFF. The whole variable domain, filled in from reference TRBV9 and TRBJ1-1, reads DSGVTQTPKHLITATGQRVTLRCSPRSGDLSVYWYQQSLDQGLQFLIQYYNGEERAKGNILERFSAQQFPDLHSELNLSSLELGDSALYFCASSADMNTEAFFGQGTRLTVV.

V usage is TRBV4-1 and J usage is TRBJ1-1; 8 bases are a match to TRBD1. Trimming removed 6 bases from V and 0 bases from J; junction bases left unmatched: 12. This CDR3 contains 17 residues. Germline CDR1 reads MGHRA; CDR2 reads YSYEKL. CDR3 in DNA: TGCGCCAGCAGACCAGTCGGGACAGGCCCTATGAACACTGAAGCTTTCTTT. Encoded protein: CASRPVGTGPMNTEAFF.